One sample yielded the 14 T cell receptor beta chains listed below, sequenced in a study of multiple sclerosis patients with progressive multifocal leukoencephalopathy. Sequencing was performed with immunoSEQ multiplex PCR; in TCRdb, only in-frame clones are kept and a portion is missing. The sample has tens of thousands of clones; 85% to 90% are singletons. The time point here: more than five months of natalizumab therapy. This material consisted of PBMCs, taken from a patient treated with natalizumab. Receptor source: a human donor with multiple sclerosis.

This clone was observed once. The CDR3 DNA follows: TGTGCCAGCAGTTTTGTCGGACTAGCGGGAGCGTGGGATACGCAGTATTTT. It is translated as CASSFVGLAGAWDTQYF. The rearrangement uses TRBV28 and TRBJ2-3; 13 bases fit TRBD2. V was clipped by 3 bases and J by 6 bases; unmatched bases: 9. CDR1 is MDHEN and CDR2 is SYDVKM in the germline V gene. The CDR3 length is 17 residues.

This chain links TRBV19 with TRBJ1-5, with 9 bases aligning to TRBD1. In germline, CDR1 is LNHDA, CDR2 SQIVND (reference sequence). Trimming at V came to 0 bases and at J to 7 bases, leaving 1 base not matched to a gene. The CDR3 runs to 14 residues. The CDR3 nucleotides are TGTGCCAGTAGTATAGAACAGGGGGCCCAGCCCCAGCATTTT. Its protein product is CASSIEQGAQPQHF.

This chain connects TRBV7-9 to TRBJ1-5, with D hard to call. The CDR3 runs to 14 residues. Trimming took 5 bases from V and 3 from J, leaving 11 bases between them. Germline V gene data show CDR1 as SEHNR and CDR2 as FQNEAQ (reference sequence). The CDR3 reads CASSVEAYNQPQHF. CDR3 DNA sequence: TGTGCCAGCAGCGTGGAGGCCTACAATCAGCCCCAGCATTTT.

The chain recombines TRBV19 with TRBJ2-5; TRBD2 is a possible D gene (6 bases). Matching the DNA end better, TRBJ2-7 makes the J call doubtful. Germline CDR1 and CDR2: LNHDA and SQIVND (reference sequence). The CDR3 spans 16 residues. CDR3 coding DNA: TGTGCCAGTAGTATGCCCTTGGGGACTGACACCTACGAGCAGTACTTC. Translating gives CASSMPLGTDTYEQYF.

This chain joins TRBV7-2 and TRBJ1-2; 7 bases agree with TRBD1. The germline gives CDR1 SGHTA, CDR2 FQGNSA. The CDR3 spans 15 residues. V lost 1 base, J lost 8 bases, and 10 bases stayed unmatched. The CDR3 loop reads CASSLDISGGKGYTF. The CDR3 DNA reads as TGTGCCAGCAGCTTAGATATCTCAGGGGGTAAGGGCTACACCTTC.

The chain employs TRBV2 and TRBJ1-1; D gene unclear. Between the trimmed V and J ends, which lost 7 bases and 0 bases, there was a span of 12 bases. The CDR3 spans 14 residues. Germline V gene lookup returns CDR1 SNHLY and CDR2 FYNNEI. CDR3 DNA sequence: TGTGCCAGCACCTGGGAGCAGCTGAACACTGAAGCTTTCTTT. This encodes CASTWEQLNTEAFF.

Here the CDR3 DNA reads TGTGCCTGGAGTGCTCTCGGGGGACAGGGGAAGGACACTGAAGCTTTCTTT. It yields the protein CAWSALGGQGKDTEAFF. This rearrangement joins TRBV30 to TRBJ1-1, with 10 bases aligning to TRBD1. This CDR3 region has 17 residues. CDR1 and CDR2 from the germline V gene are GTSNPN and SVGIG (reference sequence). V gave up 1 base and J gave up 3 bases; unmatched junction bases: 11.

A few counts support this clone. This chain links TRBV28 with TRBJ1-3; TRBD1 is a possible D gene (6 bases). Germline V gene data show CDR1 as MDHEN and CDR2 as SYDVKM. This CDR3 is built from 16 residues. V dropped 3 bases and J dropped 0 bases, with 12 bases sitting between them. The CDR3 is CASSLGGRSSGNTIYF. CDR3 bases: TGTGCCAGCAGTTTGGGGGGCCGTAGCTCTGGAAACACCATATATTTT.

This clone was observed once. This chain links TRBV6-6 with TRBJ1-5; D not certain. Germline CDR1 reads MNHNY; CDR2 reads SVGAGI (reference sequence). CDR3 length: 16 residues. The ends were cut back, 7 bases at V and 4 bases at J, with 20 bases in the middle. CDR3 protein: CASTLPFRGKNQPQHF. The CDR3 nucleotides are TGTGCCAGCACCCTTCCTTTTCGGGGAAAGAATCAGCCCCAGCATTTT.

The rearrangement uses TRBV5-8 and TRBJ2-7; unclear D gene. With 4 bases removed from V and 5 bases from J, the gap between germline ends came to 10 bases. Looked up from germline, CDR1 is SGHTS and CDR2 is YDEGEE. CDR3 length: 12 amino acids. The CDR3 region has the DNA TGTGCCAGCAGCCCCGGACCCCACGAGCAGTACTTC. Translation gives CASSPGPHEQYF.

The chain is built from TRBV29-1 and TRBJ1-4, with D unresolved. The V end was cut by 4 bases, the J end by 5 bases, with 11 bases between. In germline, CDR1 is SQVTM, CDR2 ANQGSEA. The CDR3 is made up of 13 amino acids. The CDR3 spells CSVVPQLNEKLFF. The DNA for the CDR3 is TGCAGCGTTGTACCGCAATTGAATGAAAAACTGTTTTTT.

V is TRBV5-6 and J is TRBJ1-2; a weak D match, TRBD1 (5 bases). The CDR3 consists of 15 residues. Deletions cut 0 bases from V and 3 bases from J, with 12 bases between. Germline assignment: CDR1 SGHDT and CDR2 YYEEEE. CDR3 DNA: TGTGCCAGCAGCTTGGTTTCAGGGTGGGACTATGGCTACACCTTC. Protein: CASSLVSGWDYGYTF.

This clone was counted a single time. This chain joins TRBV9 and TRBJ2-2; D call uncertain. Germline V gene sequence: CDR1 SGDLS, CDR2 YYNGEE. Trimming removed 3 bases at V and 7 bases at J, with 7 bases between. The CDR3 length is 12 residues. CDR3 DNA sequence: TGTGCCAGCAGCGCCGGTGGCGGGGAGCTGTTTTTT. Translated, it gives CASSAGGGELFF.

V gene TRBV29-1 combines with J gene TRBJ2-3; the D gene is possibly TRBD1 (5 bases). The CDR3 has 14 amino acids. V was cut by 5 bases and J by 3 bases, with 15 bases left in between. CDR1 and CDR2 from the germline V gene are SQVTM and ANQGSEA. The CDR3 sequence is CSVRGAVGTDTQYF. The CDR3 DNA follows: TGCAGCGTTCGTGGGGCTGTCGGTACAGATACGCAGTATTTT.